This T cell receptor beta chain was documented in a study of Tregs in tolerant kidney transplant recipients (dated by TCRdb to about 2019). With regard to the full study: The transplants used related donors along with nonmyeloablative bone marrow transplantation, and in the human trials mixed chimerism was transient. The study applied TCRbeta sequencing to find donor-specific regulatory T cells before combined kidney and bone marrow transplantation and then followed those same cells after transplant. Overall results and qualifications from the work: Donor-specific Treg expansion exceeded global Treg expansion in tolerant patients, suggesting antigen-driven rather than nonspecific expansion. Expanding Tregs with activated donor B cells appeared to identify the most biologically relevant and donor-specific TCRbeta repertoire. For some patients, the PCR primers changed as time went on, which meant samples from those patients could not be compared with one another at the nucleotide level. The study was constrained by small patient numbers, and validation of the findings is required in larger populations and under other immunosuppression protocols. Although technical replication error seemed to be minimal, the question of biological reproducibility was not addressed directly.

As concerns this clone: The antigen it binds to is not known. No much larger clonotype is one base removed from it; base qualities were not supplied.

A distance of 8 bases separates the germline ends of V and J, which lose 4 bases and 4 bases respectively. The CDR3 measures 13 amino acids from cysteine to phenylalanine. CDR3 DNA is the only sequence kept; it has 39 bases, read in frame from the first base. CDR1 and CDR2 were assigned from the germline V gene (reference sequence) as MNHEY and SMNVEV. This specimen's time point label, per the study, means: blood sample drawn before combined kidney and bone marrow transplant. Thawed PBMCs were FACS-sorted into unstimulated Tregs (CD4+CD25+CD127-), CD4+ non-Tregs (CD4+CD25-), CD4 cells and CD8 cells. Patients were a few combined kidney and bone marrow transplant recipients from the ITN036ST trial, and only these trial subjects had samples available. Healthy control blood was processed to PBMCs by Ficoll density gradient and cryopreserved, and patient PBMCs were collected before and after transplant.

Genomic DNA was extracted from sorted cells with the QIAGEN DNeasy Blood and Tissue Kit for TCRbeta CDR3 sequencing. Through immunoSEQ, high-throughput TCRbeta CDR3 sequencing was done commercially, including PCR amplification with internal controls and bias correction. For the original study's pipeline: A unique productive TCRbeta sequence was defined by the CDR3 nucleotide sequence when primers matched, and otherwise by the CDR3 amino acid sequence together with the Vbeta and Jbeta genes. Sorting error was corrected by removing sequences shared between sorted populations at a frequency ratio of 2:1 or less, and the remaining shared sequences were assigned to the higher population. A sequence counted as donor-reactive if, in CFSE-low cells, the sequence had a frequency of at least 0.01% and was expanded at least 5-fold compared with unstimulated cells. Jensen-Shannon divergence calculated on the top 100 TCRbeta sequences ranked by frequency was used to measure repertoire divergence. When a sample had multiple sequencing runs, each run was corrected for sorting error separately and the runs were then pooled. This immuneACCESS table, as held by TCRdb, lists in-frame sequences with V and J called but not all clones. Of the missing ones, under half trace to an unresolved V gene in checked studies; the others have no known cause. The D gene and trimming were derived from the DNA, and the V and J assignments and clone size from that table. The sample yields about 69,000 clones; 85% to 90% were counted once. The ten most abundant clones make up approximately 0.4% of the sample.

The TCR originated in a human donor who received a combined kidney and bone marrow transplant. The input for sequencing was CD4+ T cells from blood, taken before the transplant. The chain employs TRBV27 and TRBJ2-1, with no confidently assigned D gene. DNA sequence: TGTGCCAGCAGTTGGTCGCGGTACAATGAGCAGTTCTTC. Its product reads: CASSWSRYNEQFF.